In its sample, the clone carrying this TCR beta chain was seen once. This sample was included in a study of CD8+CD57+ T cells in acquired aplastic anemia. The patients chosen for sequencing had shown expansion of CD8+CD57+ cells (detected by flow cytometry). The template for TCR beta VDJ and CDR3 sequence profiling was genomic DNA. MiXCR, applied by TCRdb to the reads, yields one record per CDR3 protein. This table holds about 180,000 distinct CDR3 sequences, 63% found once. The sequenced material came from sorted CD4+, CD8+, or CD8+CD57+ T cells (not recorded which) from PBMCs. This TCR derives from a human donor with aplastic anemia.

The CDR3 DNA follows: TGTGCCAGCAGCTGGGGACGGGCGGACACCATATATTTT. Translating it yields CASSWGRADTIYF. The chain uses TRBV13 and TRBJ1-3; D is possibly TRBD1 (5 bases). The CDR3 consists of 13 residues. Trimming shortened V by 4 bases and J by 8 bases, and 12 bases separated the two germline ends. CDR1 PRHDT and CDR2 FYEKMQ come from the germline V gene (reference sequence).